In this sample, the clone carrying this T cell receptor beta chain turned up many times. Its antigen is still unknown. The sample belongs to a study of identical twins. Each CDR3 protein is one row after TCRdb ran MiXCR on the 5' RACE reads. Altogether a few hundred thousand distinct CDR3 sequences are present, 7.5% to 10% being singletons, with the ten largest covering around 3.2%. The CDR3 extends over 11 amino acids. CDR1 and CDR2 (germline): SGHTA, FQGNSA. Trimming pared 1 base from V and 11 bases from J, leaving 6 bases between. With no exceptions, donors were healthy Caucasians. Study-wide results and caveats: For cord blood, abundant beta clonotypes had fewer insertions, unlike memory repertoires, which showed none. Conclusions were drawn cross-sectionally by statistical analysis, without following the same donors.

These same data were also listed under a study on yellow fever vaccine responses in identical twins.

This TCR derives from a woman aged 18-29 years in good health. The rearrangement uses TRBV7-2 and TRBJ1-5, with D hard to call. The sequenced sample consisted of PBMCs. CDR3 protein: CASSLGPSQHF. For the CDR3, the DNA is TGTGCCAGCAGCTTAGGACCGTCCCAGCATTTT.